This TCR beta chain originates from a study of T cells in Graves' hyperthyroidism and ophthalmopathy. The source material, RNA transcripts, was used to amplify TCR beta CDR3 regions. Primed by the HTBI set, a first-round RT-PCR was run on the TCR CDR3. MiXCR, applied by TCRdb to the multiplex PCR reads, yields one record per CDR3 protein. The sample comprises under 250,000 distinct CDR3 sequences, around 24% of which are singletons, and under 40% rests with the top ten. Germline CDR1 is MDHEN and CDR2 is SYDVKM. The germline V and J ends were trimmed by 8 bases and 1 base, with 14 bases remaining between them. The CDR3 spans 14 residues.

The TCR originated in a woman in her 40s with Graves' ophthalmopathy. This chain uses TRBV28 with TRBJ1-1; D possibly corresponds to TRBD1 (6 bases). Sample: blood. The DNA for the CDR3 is TGTGCCAGCCCACCAAACAGGGAGAACACTGAAGCTTTCTTT. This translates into CASPPNRENTEAFF. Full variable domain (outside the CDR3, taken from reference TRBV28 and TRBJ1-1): DVKVTQSSRYLVKRTGEKVFLECVQDMDHENMFWYRQDPGLGLRLIYFSYDVKMKEKGDIPEGYSVSREKKERFSLILESASTNQTSMYLCASPPNRENTEAFFGQGTRLTVV.